This T cell receptor beta chain appears in the sequencing data of a study of vaccination and CD4 T cells after COVID-19. The V end lost 3 bases, the J end lost 4 bases, and 9 bases lay between the germline ends. Germline loops: CDR1 KGHSH, CDR2 LQKENI. This CDR3 is 14 amino acids long. Notes on this clonotype: The antigen remains unidentified.

Cultured CD4+ T cell DNA underwent sequencing with the Oncomine TCR Beta short-read assay. It was from cultured CD4+ T cells that genomic DNA was extracted. TCRdb passed the PCR reads through MiXCR, listing each CDR3 protein once. The sample has 9,500 to 15,000 distinct CDR3 sequences; around 60% are singletons. Treatment in this sample: approximately nine-day PBMC culture with coronavirus spike peptide pools or control peptides (ViraFEST assay). The chain uses TRBV18 and TRBJ2-2, with D tentatively TRBD1 (6 bases). Input material: CD4+ T cells from blood, cultured in vitro. This sequence was found in a human donor who had recovered from COVID-19. DNA of the CDR3: TGTGCCAGCTCACCGCGCAGGGGCACCGGGGAGCTGTTTTTT. Translation: CASSPRRGTGELFF.